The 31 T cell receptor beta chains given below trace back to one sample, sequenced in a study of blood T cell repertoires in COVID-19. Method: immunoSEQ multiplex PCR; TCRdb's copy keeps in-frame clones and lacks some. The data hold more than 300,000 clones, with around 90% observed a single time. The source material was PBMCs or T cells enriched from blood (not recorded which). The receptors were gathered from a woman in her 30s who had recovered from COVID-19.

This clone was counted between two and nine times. CDR3 in DNA: TGTGCCAGCAGCCCCCAAGGGACTAGCGGGACGACCCAGTACTTC. Protein sequence: CASSPQGTSGTTQYF. The chain has TRBV7-2 and TRBJ2-5, with TRBD2 matching over 13 bases. This CDR3 has 15 amino acids. Germline CDR1 reads SGHTA; CDR2 reads FQGNSA. V dropped 5 bases and J dropped 7; count of bases not matched to a gene: 7. The full variable domain, with the rest looked up from reference TRBV7-2 and TRBJ2-5, is GAGVSQSPSNKVTEKGKDVELRCDPISGHTALYWYRQSLGQGLEFLIYFQGNSAPDKSGLPSDRFSAERTGGSVSTLTIQRTQQEDSAVYLCASSPQGTSGTTQYFGPGTRLLVL.

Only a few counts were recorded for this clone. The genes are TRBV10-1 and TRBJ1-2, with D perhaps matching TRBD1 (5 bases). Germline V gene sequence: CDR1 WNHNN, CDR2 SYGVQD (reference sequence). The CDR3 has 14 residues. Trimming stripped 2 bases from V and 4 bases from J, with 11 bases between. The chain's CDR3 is CASSEVGVSYGYTF. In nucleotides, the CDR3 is TGCGCCAGCAGTGAGGTAGGGGTAAGCTATGGCTACACCTTC.

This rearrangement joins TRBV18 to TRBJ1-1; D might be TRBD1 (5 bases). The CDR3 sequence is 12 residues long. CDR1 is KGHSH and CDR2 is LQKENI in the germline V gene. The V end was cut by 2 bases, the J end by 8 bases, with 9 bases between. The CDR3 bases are TGTGCCAGCTCACCAGGGGGGGTCGAAGCTTTCTTT. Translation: CASSPGGVEAFF.

CDR3: CASSQSAGSYTDTQYF. CDR3 DNA: TGCGCCAGCAGCCAGTCAGCGGGGAGTTACACAGATACGCAGTATTTT. The chain uses TRBV4-1 and TRBJ2-3, with 7 bases that match TRBD2. There are 16 residues in the CDR3. CDR1 is MGHRA and CDR2 is YSYEKL in the germline V gene. Trimming cost V 3 bases and J 2 bases; bases outside gene matches: 8.

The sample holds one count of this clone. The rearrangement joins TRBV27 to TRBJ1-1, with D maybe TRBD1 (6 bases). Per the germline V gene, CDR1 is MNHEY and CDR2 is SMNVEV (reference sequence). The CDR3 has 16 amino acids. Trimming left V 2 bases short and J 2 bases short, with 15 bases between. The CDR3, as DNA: TGTGCCAGCAGTTTAATAAATCTGGGGGCCAACACTGAAGCTTTCTTT. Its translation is CASSLINLGANTEAFF.

The CDR3 DNA follows: TGCGCCAGCAGCTTGGCAGGGGCCGCCGGGGAGCTGTTTTTT. It is translated as CASSLAGAAGELFF. The chain carries TRBV5-1 and TRBJ2-2; TRBD1 might be the D (6 bases). CDR3 length: 14 residues. The germline V and J ends were trimmed by 0 bases and 6 bases, with 9 bases remaining between them. Germline CDR1 is SGHRS and CDR2 is YFSETQ.

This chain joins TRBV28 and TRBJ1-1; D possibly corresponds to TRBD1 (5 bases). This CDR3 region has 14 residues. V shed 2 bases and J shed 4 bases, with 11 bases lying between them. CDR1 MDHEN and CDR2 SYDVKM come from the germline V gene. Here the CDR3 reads CASSLRAGGTEAFF. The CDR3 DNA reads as TGTGCCAGCAGTTTACGGGCGGGGGGCACTGAAGCTTTCTTT.

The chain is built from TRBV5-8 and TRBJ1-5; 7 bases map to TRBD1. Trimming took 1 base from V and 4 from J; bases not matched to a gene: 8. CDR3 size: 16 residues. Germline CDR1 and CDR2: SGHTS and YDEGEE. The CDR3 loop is CASSLSGTAKNQPQHF. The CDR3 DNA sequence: TGTGCCAGCAGCTTGTCCGGGACAGCGAAAAATCAGCCCCAGCATTTT.

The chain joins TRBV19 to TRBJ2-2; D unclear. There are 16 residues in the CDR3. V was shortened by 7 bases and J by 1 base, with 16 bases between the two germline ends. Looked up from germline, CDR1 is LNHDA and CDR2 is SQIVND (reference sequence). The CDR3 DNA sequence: TGTGCCAGTATTTCCCGGCAGGCCGGGAACACCGGGGAGCTGTTTTTT. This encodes CASISRQAGNTGELFF.

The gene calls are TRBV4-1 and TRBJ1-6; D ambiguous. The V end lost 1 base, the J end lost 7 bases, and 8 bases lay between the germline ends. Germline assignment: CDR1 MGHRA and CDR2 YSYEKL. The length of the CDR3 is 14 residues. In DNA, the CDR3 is TGCGCCAGCAGCCAAGGGGGAGGAAATTCACCCCTCCACTTT. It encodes CASSQGGGNSPLHF.

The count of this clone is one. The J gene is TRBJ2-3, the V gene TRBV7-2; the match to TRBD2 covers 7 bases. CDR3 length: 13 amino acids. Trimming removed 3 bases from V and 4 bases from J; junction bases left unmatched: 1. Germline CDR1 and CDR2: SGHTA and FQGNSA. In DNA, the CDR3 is TGTGCCAGCAGCTTCAGCGGGGCAGATACGCAGTATTTT. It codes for CASSFSGADTQYF. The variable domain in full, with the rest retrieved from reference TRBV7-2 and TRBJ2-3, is GAGVSQSPSNKVTEKGKDVELRCDPISGHTALYWYRQSLGQGLEFLIYFQGNSAPDKSGLPSDRFSAERTGGSVSTLTIQRTQQEDSAVYLCASSFSGADTQYFGPGTRLTVL.

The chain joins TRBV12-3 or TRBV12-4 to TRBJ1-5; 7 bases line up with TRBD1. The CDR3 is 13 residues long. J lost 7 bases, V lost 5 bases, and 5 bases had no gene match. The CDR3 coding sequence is TGTGCCAGCAGTAGACAGGGCAGACAGCCCCAGCATTTT. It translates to CASSRQGRQPQHF.

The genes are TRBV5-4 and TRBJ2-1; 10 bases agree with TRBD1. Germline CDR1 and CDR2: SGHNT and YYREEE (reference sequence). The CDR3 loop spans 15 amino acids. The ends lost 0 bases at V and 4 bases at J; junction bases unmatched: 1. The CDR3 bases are TGTGCCAGCAGCTTGGGACAGGGGGCATACAATGAGCAGTTCTTC. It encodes CASSLGQGAYNEQFF. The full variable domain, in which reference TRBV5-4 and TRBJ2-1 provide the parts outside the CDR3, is ETGVTQSPTHLIKTRGQQVTLRCSSQSGHNTVSWYQQALGQGPQFIFQYYREEENGRGNFPPRFSGLQFPNYSSELNVNALELDDSALYLCASSLGQGAYNEQFFGPGTRLTVL.

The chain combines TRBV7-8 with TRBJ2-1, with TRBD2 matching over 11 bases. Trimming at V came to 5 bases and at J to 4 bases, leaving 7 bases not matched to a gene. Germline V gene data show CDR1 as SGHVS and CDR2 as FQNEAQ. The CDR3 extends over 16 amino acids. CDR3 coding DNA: TGTGCCAGCAGCATATCGGGGACTAGCGGATACAATGAGCAGTTCTTC. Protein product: CASSISGTSGYNEQFF.

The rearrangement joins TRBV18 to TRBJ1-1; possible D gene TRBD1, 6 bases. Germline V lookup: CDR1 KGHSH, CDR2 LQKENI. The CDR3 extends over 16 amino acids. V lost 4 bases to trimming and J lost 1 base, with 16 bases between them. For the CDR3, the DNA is TGTGCCAGCTCACTACAACAGGGATCGTCGAACACTGAAGCTTTCTTT. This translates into CASSLQQGSSNTEAFF. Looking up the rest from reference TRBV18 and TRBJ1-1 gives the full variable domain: NAGVMQNPRHLVRRRGQEARLRCSPMKGHSHVYWYRQLPEEGLKFMVYLQKENIIDESGMPKERFSAEFPKEGPSILRIQQVVRGDSAAYFCASSLQQGSSNTEAFFGQGTRLTVV.

The CDR3 coding sequence is TGTGCCGTCCAGGGGGGTACGAACACCGGGGAGCTGTTTTTT. Translated: CAVQGGTNTGELFF. The genes are TRBV7-3 and TRBJ2-2, with D possibly being TRBD1 (7 bases). Germline V gene sequence: CDR1 SGHTA, CDR2 FQGTGA. V was pared by 11 bases and J by 0 bases, with 13 bases between. This CDR3 comprises 14 residues.

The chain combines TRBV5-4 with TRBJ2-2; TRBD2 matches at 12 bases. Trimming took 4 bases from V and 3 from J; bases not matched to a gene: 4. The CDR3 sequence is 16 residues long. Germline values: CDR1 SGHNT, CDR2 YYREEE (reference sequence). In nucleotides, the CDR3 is TGTGCCAGCAGCGGACGACTAGCGGGAGACACCGGGGAGCTGTTTTTT. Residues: CASSGRLAGDTGELFF.

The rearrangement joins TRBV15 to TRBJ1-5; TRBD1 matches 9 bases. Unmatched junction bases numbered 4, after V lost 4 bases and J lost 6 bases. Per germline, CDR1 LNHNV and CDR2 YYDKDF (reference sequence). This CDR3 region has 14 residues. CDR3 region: CATSITGGGQPQHF. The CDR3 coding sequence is TGTGCCACCAGCATTACAGGGGGCGGTCAGCCCCAGCATTTT.

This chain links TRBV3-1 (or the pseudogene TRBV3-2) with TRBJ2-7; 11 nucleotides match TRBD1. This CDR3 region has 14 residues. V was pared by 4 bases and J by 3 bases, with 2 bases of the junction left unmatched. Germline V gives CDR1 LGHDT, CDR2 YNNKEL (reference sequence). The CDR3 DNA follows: TGTGCCAGCAGCCCGGGACAGGGGGACTACGAGCAGTACTTC. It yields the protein CASSPGQGDYEQYF.

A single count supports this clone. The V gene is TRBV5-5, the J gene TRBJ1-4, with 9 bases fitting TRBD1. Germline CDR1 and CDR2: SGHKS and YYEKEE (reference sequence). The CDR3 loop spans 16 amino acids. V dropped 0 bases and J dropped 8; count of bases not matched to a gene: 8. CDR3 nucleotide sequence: TGTGCCAGCAGCTTGGGGGGACAGGGTTGGGACGAAAAACTGTTTTTT. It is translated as CASSLGGQGWDEKLFF. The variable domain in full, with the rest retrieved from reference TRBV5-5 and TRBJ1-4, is DAGVTQSPTHLIKTRGQQVTLRCSPISGHKSVSWYQQVLGQGPQFIFQYYEKEERGRGNFPDRFSARQFPNYSSELNVNALLLGDSALYLCASSLGGQGWDEKLFFGSGTQLSVL.

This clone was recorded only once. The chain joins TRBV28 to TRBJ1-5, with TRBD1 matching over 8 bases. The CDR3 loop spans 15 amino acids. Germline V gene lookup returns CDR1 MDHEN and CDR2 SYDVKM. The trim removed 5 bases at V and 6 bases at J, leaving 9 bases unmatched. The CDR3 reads CASSAPGTGVQPQHF. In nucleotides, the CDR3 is TGTGCCAGCAGTGCCCCCGGGACAGGAGTTCAGCCCCAGCATTTT.

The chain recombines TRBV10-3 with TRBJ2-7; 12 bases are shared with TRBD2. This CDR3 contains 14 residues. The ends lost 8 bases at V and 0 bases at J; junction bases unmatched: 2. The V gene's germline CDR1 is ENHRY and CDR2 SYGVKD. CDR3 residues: CAIGTSGSSYEQYF. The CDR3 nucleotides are TGTGCCATCGGGACTAGCGGGTCCTCCTACGAGCAGTACTTC.

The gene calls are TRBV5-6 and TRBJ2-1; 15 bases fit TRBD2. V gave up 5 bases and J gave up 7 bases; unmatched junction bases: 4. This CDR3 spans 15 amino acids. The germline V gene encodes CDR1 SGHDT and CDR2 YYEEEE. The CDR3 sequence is CASRLGLAGGNEQFF. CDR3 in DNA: TGTGCCAGCAGACTAGGACTAGCGGGAGGGAATGAGCAGTTCTTC.

The CDR3 DNA is TGTGCCAGTAGCCCCGGACAGGGGTTTACAGGCAATCAGCCCCAGCATTTT. As protein: CASSPGQGFTGNQPQHF. The V gene is TRBV19, the J gene TRBJ1-5, with 9 bases fitting TRBD1. Unmatched junction bases numbered 11, after V lost 6 bases and J lost 2 bases. Germline values: CDR1 LNHDA, CDR2 SQIVND (reference sequence). The CDR3 sequence is 17 residues long. The full variable domain, rest sourced from reference TRBV19 and TRBJ1-5, is DGGITQSPKYLFRKEGQNVTLSCEQNLNHDAMYWYRQDPGQGLRLIYYSQIVNDFQKGDIAEGYSVSREKKESFPLTVTSAQKNPTAFYLCASSPGQGFTGNQPQHFGDGTRLSIL.

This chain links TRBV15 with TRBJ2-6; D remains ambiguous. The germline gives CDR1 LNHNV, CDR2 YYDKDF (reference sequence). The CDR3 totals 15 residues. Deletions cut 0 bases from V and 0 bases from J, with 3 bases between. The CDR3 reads CATSREASGANVLTF. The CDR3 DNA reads TGTGCCACCAGCAGAGAAGCCTCTGGGGCCAACGTCCTGACTTTC.

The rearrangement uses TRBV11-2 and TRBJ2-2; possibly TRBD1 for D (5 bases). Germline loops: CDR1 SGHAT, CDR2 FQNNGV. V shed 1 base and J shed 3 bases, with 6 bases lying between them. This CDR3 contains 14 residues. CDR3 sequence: CASSLGRDTGELFF. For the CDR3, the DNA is TGTGCCAGCAGCTTAGGCAGGGACACCGGGGAGCTGTTTTTT.

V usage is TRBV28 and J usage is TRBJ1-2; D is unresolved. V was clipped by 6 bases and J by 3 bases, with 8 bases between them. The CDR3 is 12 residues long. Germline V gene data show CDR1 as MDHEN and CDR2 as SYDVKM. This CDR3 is CASSSLDYGYTF. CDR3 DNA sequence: TGTGCCAGCAGCTCTTTAGACTATGGCTACACCTTC.

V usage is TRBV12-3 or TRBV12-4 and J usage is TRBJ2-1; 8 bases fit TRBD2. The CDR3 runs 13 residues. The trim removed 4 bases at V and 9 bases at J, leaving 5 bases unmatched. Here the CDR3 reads CASSSTSAGEQFF. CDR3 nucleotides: TGTGCCAGCAGTTCGACTAGCGCGGGTGAGCAGTTCTTC.

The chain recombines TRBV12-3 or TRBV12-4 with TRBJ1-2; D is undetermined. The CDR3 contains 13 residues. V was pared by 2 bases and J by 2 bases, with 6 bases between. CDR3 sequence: CASSLNKNYGYTF. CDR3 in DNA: TGTGCCAGCAGTTTAAACAAGAACTATGGCTACACCTTC.

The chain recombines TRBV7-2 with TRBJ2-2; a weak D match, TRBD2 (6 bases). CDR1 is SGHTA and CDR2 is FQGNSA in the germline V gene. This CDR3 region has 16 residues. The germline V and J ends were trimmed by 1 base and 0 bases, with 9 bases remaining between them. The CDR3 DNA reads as TGTGCCAGCAGCTTAGTTCTAGCGACGAACACCGGGGAGCTGTTTTTT. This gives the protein CASSLVLATNTGELFF.

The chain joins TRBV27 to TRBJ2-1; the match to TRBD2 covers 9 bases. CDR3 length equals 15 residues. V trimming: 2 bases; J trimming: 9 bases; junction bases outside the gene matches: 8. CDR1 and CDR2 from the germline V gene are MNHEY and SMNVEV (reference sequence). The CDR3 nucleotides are TGTGCCAGCAGTTTAAGTCGGCTAGCGGGATTTGAGCAGTTCTTC. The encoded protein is CASSLSRLAGFEQFF.